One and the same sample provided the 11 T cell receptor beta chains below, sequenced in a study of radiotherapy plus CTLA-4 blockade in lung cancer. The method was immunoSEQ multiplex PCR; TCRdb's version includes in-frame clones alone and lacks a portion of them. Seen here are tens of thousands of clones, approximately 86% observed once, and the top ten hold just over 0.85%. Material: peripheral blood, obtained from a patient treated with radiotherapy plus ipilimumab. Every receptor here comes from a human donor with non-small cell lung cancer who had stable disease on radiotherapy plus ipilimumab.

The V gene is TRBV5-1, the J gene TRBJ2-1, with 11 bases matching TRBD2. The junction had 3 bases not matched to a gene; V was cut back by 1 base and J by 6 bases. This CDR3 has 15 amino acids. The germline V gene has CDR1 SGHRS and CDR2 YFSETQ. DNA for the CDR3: TGCGCCAGCAGCTTGACGCTAGCGGGGGGCAATGAGCAGTTCTTC. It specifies CASSLTLAGGNEQFF.

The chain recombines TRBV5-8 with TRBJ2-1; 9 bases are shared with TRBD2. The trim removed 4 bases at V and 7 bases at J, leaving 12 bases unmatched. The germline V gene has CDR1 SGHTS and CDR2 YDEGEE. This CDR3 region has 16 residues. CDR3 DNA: TGTGCCAGCAGCCCGCGGGCGGGAGGGGTTGAGAATGAGCAGTTCTTC. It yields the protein CASSPRAGGVENEQFF.

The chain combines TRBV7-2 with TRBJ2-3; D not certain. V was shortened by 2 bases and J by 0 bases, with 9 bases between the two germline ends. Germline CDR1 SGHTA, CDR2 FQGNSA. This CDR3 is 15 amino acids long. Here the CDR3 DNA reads TGTGCCAGCAGCTTATGGGGTTTTAGCACAGATACGCAGTATTTT. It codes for CASSLWGFSTDTQYF.

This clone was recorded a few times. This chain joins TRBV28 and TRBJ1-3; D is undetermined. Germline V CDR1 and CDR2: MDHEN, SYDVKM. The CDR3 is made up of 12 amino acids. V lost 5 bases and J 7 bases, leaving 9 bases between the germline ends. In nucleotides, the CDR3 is TGTGCCAGCAGTGGTCGTAGGAACACCATATATTTT. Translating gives CASSGRRNTIYF.

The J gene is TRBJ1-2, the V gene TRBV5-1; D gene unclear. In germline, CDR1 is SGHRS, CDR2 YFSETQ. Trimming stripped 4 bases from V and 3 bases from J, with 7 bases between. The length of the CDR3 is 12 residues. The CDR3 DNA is TGCGCCAGCAGCCCAGGCGACTATGGCTACACCTTC. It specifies CASSPGDYGYTF.

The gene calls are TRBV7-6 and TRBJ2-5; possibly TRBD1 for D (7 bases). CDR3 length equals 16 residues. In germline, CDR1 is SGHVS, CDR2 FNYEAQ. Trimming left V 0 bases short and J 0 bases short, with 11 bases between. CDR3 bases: TGTGCCAGCAGCTTAGCGTCAGGGGGGTACCAAGAGACCCAGTACTTC. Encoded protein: CASSLASGGYQETQYF.

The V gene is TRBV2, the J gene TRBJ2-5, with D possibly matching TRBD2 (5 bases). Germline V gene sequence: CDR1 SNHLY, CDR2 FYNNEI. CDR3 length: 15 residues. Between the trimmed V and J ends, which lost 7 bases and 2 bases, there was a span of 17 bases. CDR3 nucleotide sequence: TGTGCCAGCACTCGTGCGGGCGGCCCTCAAGAGACCCAGTACTTC. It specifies CASTRAGGPQETQYF.

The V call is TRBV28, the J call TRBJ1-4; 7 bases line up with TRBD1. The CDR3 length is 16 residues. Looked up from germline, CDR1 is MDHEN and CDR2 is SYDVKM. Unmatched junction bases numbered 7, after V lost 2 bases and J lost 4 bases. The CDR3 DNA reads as TGTGCCAGCAGTTTACGCACAGGGGCCTTTAATGAAAAACTGTTTTTT. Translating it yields CASSLRTGAFNEKLFF.

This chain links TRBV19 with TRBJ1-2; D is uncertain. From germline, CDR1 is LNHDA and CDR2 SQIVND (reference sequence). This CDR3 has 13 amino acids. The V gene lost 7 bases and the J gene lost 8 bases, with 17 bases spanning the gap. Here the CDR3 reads CASTYTPEEGYTF. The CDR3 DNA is TGTGCCAGTACCTACACCCCTGAGGAAGGCTACACCTTC.

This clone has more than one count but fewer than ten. Written as DNA, the CDR3 is TGTGCCAGCAGCCGAGAAGCGGGAGGTGGCAACAATGAGCAGTTCTTC. Translated: CASSREAGGGNNEQFF. The J gene is TRBJ2-1, the V gene TRBV11-2; 9 bases map to TRBD2. Per germline, CDR1 SGHAT and CDR2 FQNNGV. This CDR3 has 16 amino acids. V lost 5 bases to trimming and J lost 5 bases; unmatched junction nucleotides: 10. Full variable domain (missing parts from reference TRBV11-2 and TRBJ2-1): EAGVAQSPRYKIIEKRQSVAFWCNPISGHATLYWYQQILGQGPKLLIQFQNNGVVDDSQLPKDRFSAERLKGVDSTLKIQPAKLEDSAVYLCASSREAGGGNNEQFFGPGTRLTVL.

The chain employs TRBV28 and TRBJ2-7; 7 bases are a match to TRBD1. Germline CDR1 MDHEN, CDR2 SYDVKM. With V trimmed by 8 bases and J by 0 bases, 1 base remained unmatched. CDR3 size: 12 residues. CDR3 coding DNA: TGTGCCAGCGGGACAGTCTCCTACGAGCAGTACTTC. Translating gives CASGTVSYEQYF.